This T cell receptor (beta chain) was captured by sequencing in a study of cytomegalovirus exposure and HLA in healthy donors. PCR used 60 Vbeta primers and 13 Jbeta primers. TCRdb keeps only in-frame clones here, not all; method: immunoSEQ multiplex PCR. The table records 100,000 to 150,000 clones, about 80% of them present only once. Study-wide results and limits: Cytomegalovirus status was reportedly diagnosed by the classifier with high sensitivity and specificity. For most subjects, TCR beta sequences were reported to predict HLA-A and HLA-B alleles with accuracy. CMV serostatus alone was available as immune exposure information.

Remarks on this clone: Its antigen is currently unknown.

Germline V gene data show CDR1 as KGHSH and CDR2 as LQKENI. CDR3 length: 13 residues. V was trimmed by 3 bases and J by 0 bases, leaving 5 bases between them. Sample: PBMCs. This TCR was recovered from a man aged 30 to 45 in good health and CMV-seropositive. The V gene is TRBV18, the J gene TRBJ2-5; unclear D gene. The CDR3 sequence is CASSPQYQETQYF. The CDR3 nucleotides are TGTGCCAGCTCACCGCAGTACCAAGAGACCCAGTACTTC.